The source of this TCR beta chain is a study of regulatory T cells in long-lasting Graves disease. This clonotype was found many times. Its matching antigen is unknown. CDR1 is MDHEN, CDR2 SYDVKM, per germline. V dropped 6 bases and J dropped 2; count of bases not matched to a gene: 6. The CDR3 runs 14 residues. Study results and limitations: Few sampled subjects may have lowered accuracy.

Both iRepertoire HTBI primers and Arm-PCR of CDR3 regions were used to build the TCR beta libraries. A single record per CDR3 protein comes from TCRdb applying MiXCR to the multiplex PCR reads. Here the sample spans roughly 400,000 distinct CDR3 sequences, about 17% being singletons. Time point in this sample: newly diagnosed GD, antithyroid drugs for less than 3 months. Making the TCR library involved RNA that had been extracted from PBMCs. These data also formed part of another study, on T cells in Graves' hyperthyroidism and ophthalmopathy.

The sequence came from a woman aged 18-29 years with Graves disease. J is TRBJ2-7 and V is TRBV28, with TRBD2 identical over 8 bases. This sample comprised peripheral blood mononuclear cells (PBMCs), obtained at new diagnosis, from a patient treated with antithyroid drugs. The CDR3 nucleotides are TGTGCCAGCAGCCCCGGACTAGCTCCCTACGAGCAGTACTTC. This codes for CASSPGLAPYEQYF.